Listed below are T cell receptor beta chains from one sample, sequenced in a study of memory CD4+ T cells and cytomegalovirus serostatus. TCRdb's copy holds only in-frame clones and misses some; the assay was immunoSEQ multiplex PCR. This sample yields roughly 48,000 clones, of which around 83% are seen a single time; about 2.1% belongs to the top ten. Sequencing was done on a sample of memory CD4+ T cells from blood. The receptors derive from an adult in good health and CMV-seropositive. Each CDR3 is given with its conserved first and last residue. Fields, in order: CDR3 DNA, CDR3 protein, V gene, J gene, D gene, clone size. D genes are given only for firm matches. Where a row states a size, it is once, few, many or the class of an expanded clone; other rows omit it.

CDR3nt: TGCGCCAGCAGCCCCCTCCATACTAGCGGGGGAACCCAAGAGACCCAGTACTTC
CDR3aa: CASSPLHTSGGTQETQYF
v_gene: TRBV4-1
j_gene: TRBJ2-5
d_gene: TRBD2
abundance: -

CDR3nt: TGCAGCGTTGTCCAGTTTACCGGATCCAATGAGCAGTTCTTC
CDR3aa: CSVVQFTGSNEQFF
v_gene: TRBV29-1
j_gene: TRBJ2-1
d_gene: -
abundance: once

CDR3nt: TGTGCCAGCAGCTTAGGGGTCAATCAGCCCCAGCATTTT
CDR3aa: CASSLGVNQPQHF
v_gene: TRBV7-9
j_gene: TRBJ1-5
d_gene: -
abundance: -

CDR3nt: TGTGCCAGCAGCTTAGGGGACAGAACCGGGGAGCTGTTTTTT
CDR3aa: CASSLGDRTGELFF
v_gene: TRBV7-9
j_gene: TRBJ2-2
d_gene: TRBD1
abundance: -

CDR3nt: TGTGCCAGCAGCTTAGGGACAGGCTACGAGCAGTACTTC
CDR3aa: CASSLGTGYEQYF
v_gene: TRBV7-9
j_gene: TRBJ2-7
d_gene: TRBD1
abundance: -

CDR3nt: TGTGCCAGCAGCATGGACAGAACCTACGAGCAGTACTTC
CDR3aa: CASSMDRTYEQYF
v_gene: TRBV5-4
j_gene: TRBJ2-7
d_gene: -
abundance: -

CDR3nt: TGCAGCGTTGAACTGGGGTCGATCTATGGCTACACCTTC
CDR3aa: CSVELGSIYGYTF
v_gene: TRBV29-1
j_gene: TRBJ1-2
d_gene: -
abundance: -

CDR3nt: TGTGCCAGCAGCAGACAGAACTATGGCTACACCTTC
CDR3aa: CASSRQNYGYTF
v_gene: TRBV25-1
j_gene: TRBJ1-2
d_gene: -
abundance: -

CDR3nt: TGTGCCTGGACAGGGGCGATTGGTGGCTACACCTTC
CDR3aa: CAWTGAIGGYTF
v_gene: TRBV30
j_gene: TRBJ1-2
d_gene: -
abundance: once

CDR3nt: TGCGCCAGCAGCCAAGCACTAGCGGGAGCCTACGAGCAGTACTTC
CDR3aa: CASSQALAGAYEQYF
v_gene: TRBV4-3
j_gene: TRBJ2-7
d_gene: TRBD2
abundance: once

CDR3nt: TGTGCCAGCAGTGCAGGGAAGTACTACGAGCAGTACTTC
CDR3aa: CASSAGKYYEQYF
v_gene: TRBV6-5
j_gene: TRBJ2-7
d_gene: -
abundance: -

CDR3nt: TGCGCCAGCAGCCAAGAACGGGGGGCTCAGACCTTC
CDR3aa: CASSQERGAQTF
v_gene: TRBV4-3
j_gene: TRBJ1-2
d_gene: -
abundance: -

CDR3nt: TGCGCCAGCAGCCAAGATGCCTGGGACCAGGGTACTGAAGCTTTCTTT
CDR3aa: CASSQDAWDQGTEAFF
v_gene: TRBV4-3
j_gene: TRBJ1-1
d_gene: -
abundance: -

CDR3nt: TGTGCCAGCAGCCCCCCAGGCAGGGGAGGCTCACCCCTCCACTTT
CDR3aa: CASSPPGRGGSPLHF
v_gene: TRBV11-2
j_gene: TRBJ1-6
d_gene: -
abundance: -

CDR3nt: TGTGCCAGCACCACCGACTACAACACAGATACGCAGTATTTT
CDR3aa: CASTTDYNTDTQYF
v_gene: TRBV2
j_gene: TRBJ2-3
d_gene: -
abundance: -

CDR3nt: TGCGCCAGCAGCCCCGGCCGGGACTCTCACACCGGGGAGCTGTTTTTT
CDR3aa: CASSPGRDSHTGELFF
v_gene: TRBV4-3
j_gene: TRBJ2-2
d_gene: -
abundance: -

CDR3nt: TGTGCCAGCAGCAGACAGACTAACTATGGCTACACCTTC
CDR3aa: CASSRQTNYGYTF
v_gene: TRBV2
j_gene: TRBJ1-2
d_gene: -
abundance: -

CDR3nt: TGCAGCGTACTACCATTGGGATTGAATGAGCAGTTCTTC
CDR3aa: CSVLPLGLNEQFF
v_gene: TRBV29-1
j_gene: TRBJ2-1
d_gene: -
abundance: -

CDR3nt: TGTGCCAGTAGTCGGACTAGCGGTTACAATGAGCAGTTCTTC
CDR3aa: CASSRTSGYNEQFF
v_gene: TRBV19
j_gene: TRBJ2-1
d_gene: TRBD2
abundance: -

CDR3nt: TGTGCCAGCTCACCAAGGGGGGAAAATGAAAAACTGTTTTTT
CDR3aa: CASSPRGENEKLFF
v_gene: TRBV18
j_gene: TRBJ1-4
d_gene: -
abundance: -

CDR3nt: TGTGCCAGCAGCCCCAGCTTGGATACGCAGTATTTT
CDR3aa: CASSPSLDTQYF
v_gene: TRBV9
j_gene: TRBJ2-3
d_gene: -
abundance: -

CDR3nt: TGTGCCAGTAGTATAAGTCAACTACACGACAGGGGGCGTAATCAGCCCCAGCATTTT
CDR3aa: CASSISQLHDRGRNQPQHF
v_gene: TRBV19
j_gene: TRBJ1-5
d_gene: TRBD1
abundance: once

CDR3nt: TGTGCCAGCAGTTTCCCAGACGGAAAAGGCTACACCTTC
CDR3aa: CASSFPDGKGYTF
v_gene: TRBV6-5
j_gene: TRBJ1-2
d_gene: -
abundance: -

CDR3nt: TGTGCCAGCAGCCCCGGAGGGGGGGGGAAGGGCAATCAGCCCCAGCATTTT
CDR3aa: CASSPGGGGKGNQPQHF
v_gene: TRBV7-2
j_gene: TRBJ1-5
d_gene: -
abundance: few

CDR3nt: TGTGCCAGCAGTGGGTCGACCCAGCAAGGAAAACTGTTTTTT
CDR3aa: CASSGSTQQGKLFF
v_gene: TRBV2
j_gene: TRBJ1-4
d_gene: -
abundance: -

CDR3nt: TGTGCCAGCAGCTTAGCGCCTACGACATTCAGCTCCTACAATGAGCAGTTCTTC
CDR3aa: CASSLAPTTFSSYNEQFF
v_gene: TRBV7-9
j_gene: TRBJ2-1
d_gene: -
abundance: -

CDR3nt: TGTGCCAGCAGACCATTAGCGGCTAGCTCCTACAATGAGCAGTTCTTC
CDR3aa: CASRPLAASSYNEQFF
v_gene: TRBV11-2
j_gene: TRBJ2-1
d_gene: -
abundance: -

CDR3nt: TGTGCCAGCACCTCCGACGGAAACACCATATATTTT
CDR3aa: CASTSDGNTIYF
v_gene: TRBV6-5
j_gene: TRBJ1-3
d_gene: -
abundance: -

CDR3nt: TGTGCCAGCAGCTTGGGACTAGCATCAGAGACCCAGTACTTC
CDR3aa: CASSLGLASETQYF
v_gene: TRBV5-4
j_gene: TRBJ2-5
d_gene: TRBD2
abundance: -

CDR3nt: TGTGCCAGCAGCTCGGACTGGTGGAGGGAGCAGTTCTTC
CDR3aa: CASSSDWWREQFF
v_gene: TRBV7-2
j_gene: TRBJ2-1
d_gene: -
abundance: -

CDR3nt: TGTGCCTGGAGTCAAAGCGGCACAGATACGCAGTATTTT
CDR3aa: CAWSQSGTDTQYF
v_gene: TRBV30
j_gene: TRBJ2-3
d_gene: -
abundance: -

CDR3nt: TGCGCCAGCAGCCGAGCGCTGGGGCAGGGAAATAGGAATGAGCAGTTCTTC
CDR3aa: CASSRALGQGNRNEQFF
v_gene: TRBV4-3
j_gene: TRBJ2-1
d_gene: -
abundance: few

CDR3nt: TGCGCCAGCAGCTTGGGAGCGGGGATCGGTGAAAAACTGTTTTTT
CDR3aa: CASSLGAGIGEKLFF
v_gene: TRBV5-1
j_gene: TRBJ1-4
d_gene: -
abundance: -

CDR3nt: TGTGCCAGCGGGCCTTCCGGCGGGGAGACCCAGTACTTC
CDR3aa: CASGPSGGETQYF
v_gene: TRBV6-1
j_gene: TRBJ2-5
d_gene: -
abundance: -

CDR3nt: TGTGCCAGCAGCGCCACGACAGGGATCGAAGAGACCCAGTACTTC
CDR3aa: CASSATTGIEETQYF
v_gene: TRBV12-1
j_gene: TRBJ2-5
d_gene: -
abundance: -